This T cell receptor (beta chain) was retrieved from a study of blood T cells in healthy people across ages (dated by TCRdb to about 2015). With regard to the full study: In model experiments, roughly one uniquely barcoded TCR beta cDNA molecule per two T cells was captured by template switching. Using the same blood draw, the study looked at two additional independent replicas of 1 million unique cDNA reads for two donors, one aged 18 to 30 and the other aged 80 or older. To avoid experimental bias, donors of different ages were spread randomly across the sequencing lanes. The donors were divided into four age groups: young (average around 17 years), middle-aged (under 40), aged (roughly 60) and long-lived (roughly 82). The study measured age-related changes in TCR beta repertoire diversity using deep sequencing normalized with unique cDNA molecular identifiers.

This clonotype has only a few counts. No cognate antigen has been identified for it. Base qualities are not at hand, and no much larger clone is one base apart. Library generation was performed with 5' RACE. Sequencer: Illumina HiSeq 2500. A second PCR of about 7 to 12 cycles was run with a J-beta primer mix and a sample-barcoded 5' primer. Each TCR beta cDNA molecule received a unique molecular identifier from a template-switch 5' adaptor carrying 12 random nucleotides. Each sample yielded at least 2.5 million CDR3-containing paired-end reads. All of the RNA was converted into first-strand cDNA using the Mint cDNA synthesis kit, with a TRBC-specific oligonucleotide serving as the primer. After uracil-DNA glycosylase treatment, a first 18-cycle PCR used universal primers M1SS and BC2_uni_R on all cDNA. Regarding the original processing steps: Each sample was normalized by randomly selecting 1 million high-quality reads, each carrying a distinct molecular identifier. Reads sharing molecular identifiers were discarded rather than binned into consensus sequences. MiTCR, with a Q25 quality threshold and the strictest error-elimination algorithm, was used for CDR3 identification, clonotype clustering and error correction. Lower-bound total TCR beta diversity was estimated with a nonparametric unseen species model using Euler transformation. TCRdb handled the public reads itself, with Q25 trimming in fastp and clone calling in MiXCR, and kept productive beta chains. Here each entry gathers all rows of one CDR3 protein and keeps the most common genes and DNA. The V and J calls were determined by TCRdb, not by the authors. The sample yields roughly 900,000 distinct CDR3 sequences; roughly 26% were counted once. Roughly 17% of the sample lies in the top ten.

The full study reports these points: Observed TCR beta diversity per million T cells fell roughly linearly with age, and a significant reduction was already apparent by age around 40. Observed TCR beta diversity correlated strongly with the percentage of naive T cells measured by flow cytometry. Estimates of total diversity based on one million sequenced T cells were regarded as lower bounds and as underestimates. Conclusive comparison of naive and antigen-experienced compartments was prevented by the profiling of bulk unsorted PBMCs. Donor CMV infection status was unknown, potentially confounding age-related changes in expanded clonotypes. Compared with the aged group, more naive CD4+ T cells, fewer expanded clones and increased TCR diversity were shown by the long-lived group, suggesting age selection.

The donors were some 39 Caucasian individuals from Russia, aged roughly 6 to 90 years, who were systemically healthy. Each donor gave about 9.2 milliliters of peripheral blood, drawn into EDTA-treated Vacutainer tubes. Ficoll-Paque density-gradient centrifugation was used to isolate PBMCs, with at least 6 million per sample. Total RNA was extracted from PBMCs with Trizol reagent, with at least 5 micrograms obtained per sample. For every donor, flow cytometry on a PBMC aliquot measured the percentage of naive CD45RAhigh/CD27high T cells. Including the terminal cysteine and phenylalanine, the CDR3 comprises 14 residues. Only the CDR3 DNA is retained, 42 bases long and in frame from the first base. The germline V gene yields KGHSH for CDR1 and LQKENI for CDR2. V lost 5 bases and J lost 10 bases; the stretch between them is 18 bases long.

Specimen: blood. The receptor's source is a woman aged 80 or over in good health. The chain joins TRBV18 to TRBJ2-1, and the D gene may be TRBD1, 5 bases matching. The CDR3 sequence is CASSDQVRVEEQFF. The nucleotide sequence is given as TGTGCCAGCTCAGACCAGGTCAGGGTTGAAGAGCAGTTCTTC.